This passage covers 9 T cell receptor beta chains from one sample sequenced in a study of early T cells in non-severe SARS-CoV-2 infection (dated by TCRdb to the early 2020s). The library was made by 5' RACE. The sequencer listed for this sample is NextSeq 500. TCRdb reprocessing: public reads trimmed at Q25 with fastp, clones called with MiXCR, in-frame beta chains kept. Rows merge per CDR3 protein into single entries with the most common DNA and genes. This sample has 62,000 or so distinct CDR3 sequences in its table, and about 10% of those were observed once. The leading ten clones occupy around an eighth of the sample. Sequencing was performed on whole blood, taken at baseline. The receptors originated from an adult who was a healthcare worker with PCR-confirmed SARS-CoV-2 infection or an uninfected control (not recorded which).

The CDR3 DNA follows: TGTGCCAGCAGCTTGGACAGGGTGAATGAGCAGTTCTTC. It encodes CASSLDRVNEQFF. This chain joins TRBV7-3 and TRBJ2-1, with 8 nucleotides matching TRBD1. The J segment lost 7 bases and the V segment lost 3 bases, leaving 2 bases of the junction unmatched. The CDR3 consists of 13 residues. Germline assignment: CDR1 SGHTA and CDR2 FQGTGA.

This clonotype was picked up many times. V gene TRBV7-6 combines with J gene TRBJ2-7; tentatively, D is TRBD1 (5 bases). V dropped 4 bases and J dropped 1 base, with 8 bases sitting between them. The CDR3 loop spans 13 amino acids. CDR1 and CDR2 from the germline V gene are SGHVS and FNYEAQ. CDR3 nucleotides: TGTGCCAGCAGCTCCAGACAGTCCTACGAGCAGTACTTC. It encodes CASSSRQSYEQYF.

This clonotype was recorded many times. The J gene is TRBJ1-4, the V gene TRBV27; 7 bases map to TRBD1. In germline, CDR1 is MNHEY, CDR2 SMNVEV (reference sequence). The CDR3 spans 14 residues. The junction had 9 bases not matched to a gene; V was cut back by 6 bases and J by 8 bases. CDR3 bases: TGTGCCAGCAGCCACCGGGACAGTTACGAAAAACTGTTTTTT. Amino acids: CASSHRDSYEKLFF.

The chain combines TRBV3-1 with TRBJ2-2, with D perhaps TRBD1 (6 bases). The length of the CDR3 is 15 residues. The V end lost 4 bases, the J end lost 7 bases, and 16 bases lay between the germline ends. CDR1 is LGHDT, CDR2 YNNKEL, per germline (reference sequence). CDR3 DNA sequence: TGTGCCAGCAGCCTCGTTGGGGGCGCGGACGGGGAGCTGTTTTTT. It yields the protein CASSLVGGADGELFF.

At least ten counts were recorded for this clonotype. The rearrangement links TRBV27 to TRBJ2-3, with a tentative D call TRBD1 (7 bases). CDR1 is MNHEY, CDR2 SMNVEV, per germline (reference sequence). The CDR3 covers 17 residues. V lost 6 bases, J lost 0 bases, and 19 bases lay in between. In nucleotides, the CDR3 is TGTGCCAGCAGGGATATTATATCAGGGGGGAGCACAGATACGCAGTATTTT. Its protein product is CASRDIISGGSTDTQYF.

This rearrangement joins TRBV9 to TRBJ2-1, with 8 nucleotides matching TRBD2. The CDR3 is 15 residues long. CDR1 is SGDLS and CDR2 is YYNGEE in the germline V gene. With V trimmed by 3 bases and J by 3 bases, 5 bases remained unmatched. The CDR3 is CASSAQLAVYNEQFF. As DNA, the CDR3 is TGTGCCAGCAGCGCCCAACTAGCGGTCTACAATGAGCAGTTCTTC.

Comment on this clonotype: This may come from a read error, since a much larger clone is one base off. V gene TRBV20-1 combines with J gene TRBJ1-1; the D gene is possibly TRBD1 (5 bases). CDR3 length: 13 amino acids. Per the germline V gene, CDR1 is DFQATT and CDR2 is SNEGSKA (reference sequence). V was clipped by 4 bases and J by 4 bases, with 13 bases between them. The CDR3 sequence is CSATGGASTEAFF. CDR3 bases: TGCAGTGCTACCGGGGGTGCGAGCACTGAAGCTTTCTTT.

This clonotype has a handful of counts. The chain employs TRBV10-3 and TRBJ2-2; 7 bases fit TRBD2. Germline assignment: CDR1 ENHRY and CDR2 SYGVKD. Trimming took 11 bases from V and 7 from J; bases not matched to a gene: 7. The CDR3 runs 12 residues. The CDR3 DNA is TGTGCCGCGGCGGGAGAGGTCGGGGAGCTGTTTTTT. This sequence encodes CAAAGEVGELFF.

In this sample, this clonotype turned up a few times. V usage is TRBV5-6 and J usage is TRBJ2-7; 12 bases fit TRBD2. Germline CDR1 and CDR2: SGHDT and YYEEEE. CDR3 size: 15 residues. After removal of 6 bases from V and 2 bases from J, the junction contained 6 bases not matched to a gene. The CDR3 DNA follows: TGTGCCAGCACCCCCGGACTAGCGGGGACCTACGAGCAGTACTTC. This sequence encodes CASTPGLAGTYEQYF. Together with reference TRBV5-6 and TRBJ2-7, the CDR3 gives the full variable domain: DAGVTQSPTHLIKTRGQQVTLRCSPKSGHDTVSWYQQALGQGPQFIFQYYEEEERQRGNFPDRFSGHQFPNYSSELNVNALLLGDSALYLCASTPGLAGTYEQYFGPGTRLTVT.